This T cell receptor beta chain was identified in a study of blood T cell repertoires in COVID-19 (dated by TCRdb to about 2020). With regard to the full study: Collaborator samples came from the United States, Italy and Spain and covered acute and convalescent phases of COVID-19. The material from the prospective study consisted of cDNA or gDNA derived from T cells, B-cell-depleted T cells, or PBMCs. Subjects who had been exposed to COVID-19, were actively infected with it, or had recovered from it provided the deeply sampled blood TCRbeta repertoires that made up the dataset. A freely available public database, intended as a resource for researchers studying the immune response to SARS-CoV-2, is where the repertoires were released. Samples came from the ongoing ImmuneRACE study (first 160 participants) plus 1,254 subjects from 6 global collaborators. A de-identified subject ID, COVID-19 status, age in years and sex were almost always included in the sample metadata. Where available, HLA class I and class II types were obtained from metadata supplied by the sample provider rather than from assay-based typing. Study-wide conclusions, independent of this receptor: How much clinical and demographic metadata was included differed by source and by participant, and the metadata was provided uncurated.

The immunoSEQ Assay, a bias-controlled multiplex PCR, was used to amplify TCRbeta CDR3 regions from genomic DNA. The original pipeline was this. Within the assay, amplification of reference gene primers was used to estimate how many nucleated cells each sample contained. Sequence reads were collapsed and filtered to measure the absolute abundance of every unique TCRbeta CDR3 rearrangement. Productive Simpson clonality was computed per sample as the square root of Simpson's diversity index over productive rearrangements. What TCRdb holds here is the immuneACCESS table cut down to in-frame rearrangements. Part of the clones is not present; checked against another copy, under half of the missing clones reflect an unresolved V gene, and the others are unexplained. The V and J calls and clone size come from that table; D and trimming were worked out from the DNA. This sample has more than 60,000 clones in its table, and roughly 84% of those were observed once. Around 3.4% of the sample is held by the ten biggest clonotypes.

The CDR3 holds 14 amino acids from the cysteine to the phenylalanine. Just CDR3 DNA is preserved here, 42 bases in frame from base 1. CDR1 is given as SQVTM and CDR2 as ANQGSEA, both from the germline V gene. Deletion took 4 bases off V and 3 bases off J, with a span of 15 bases between the germline ends. Collaborating institutions collected whole blood in K2EDTA tubes following their own protocols. For TCRbeta analysis, collaborator samples were shipped as frozen whole blood, as isolated PBMCs, or as DNA extracted from either sample type. Details on this clone: Its antigen specificity is not known. No base-level quality is on record; no much larger clone is a single base apart.

This chain is built from TRBV29-1 and TRBJ1-1, with the D gene call left open. This sequence originates from a man between 45 and 60 years old with acute or convalescent COVID-19. The sequenced material came from peripheral blood. The CDR3 loop reads CSVAQSRRDTEAFF. The sequenced DNA: TGCAGCGTTGCCCAAAGCAGGCGGGACACTGAAGCTTTCTTT.